These 14 T cell receptor beta chains share one sample of origin, sequenced in a study of regulatory T cells in long-lasting Graves disease. The time point is: newly diagnosed GD, antithyroid drugs for less than 3 months. Preparation of the TCR library used RNA extracted from PBMCs. With iRepertoire HTBI primers and Arm-PCR of CDR3 regions, TCR beta libraries were built. TCRdb processed the multiplex PCR reads anew with MiXCR; each CDR3 protein has one entry. The sample has about 370,000 distinct CDR3 sequences, 15% seen once; the top ten hold 20% to 25%. The specimen was peripheral blood mononuclear cells (PBMCs), collected at new diagnosis, from a patient treated with antithyroid drugs. All receptors derive from a female donor with Graves disease.

This clonotype has ten or more counts. The chain couples TRBV29-1 to TRBJ2-3, with 7 bases identical to TRBD2. Unmatched junction bases numbered 6, after V lost 3 bases and J lost 6 bases. The CDR3 has 13 residues. Germline V gene sequence: CDR1 SQVTM, CDR2 ANQGSEA. CDR3 coding DNA: TGCAGCGTTGATGAGGCGGGAGCGGATACGCAGTATTTT. Its translation is CSVDEAGADTQYF.

This clonotype was recorded many times. The chain employs TRBV7-9 and TRBJ1-1; no firm D call. CDR1 and CDR2 (germline): SEHNR, FQNEAQ (reference sequence). The CDR3 is 13 amino acids. Trimming removed 2 bases from V and 7 bases from J, with 11 bases in between. CDR3 sequence: CASSLFAGFEAFF. The CDR3 nucleotides are TGTGCCAGCAGCTTATTCGCGGGATTTGAAGCTTTCTTT.

The chain recombines TRBV6-1 with TRBJ2-1; D is possibly TRBD1 or TRBD2 (6 bases each). V was shortened by 6 bases and J by 3 bases, with 15 bases between the two germline ends. This CDR3 is 15 amino acids long. The germline gives CDR1 MNHNS, CDR2 SASEGT. CDR3 in DNA: TGTGCCAGCAGACCTAGGGGGGCAGACTACAATGAGCAGTTCTTC. Its translation is CASRPRGADYNEQFF.

This clonotype was seen repeatedly, ten times or more. The chain carries TRBV9 and TRBJ1-6; D may be TRBD1 (5 bases). This CDR3 is built from 15 residues. Trimming removed 2 bases from V and 7 bases from J, with 13 bases in between. Germline V gives CDR1 SGDLS, CDR2 YYNGEE. This CDR3 is CASSVKSGSNSPLHF. The CDR3 bases are TGTGCCAGCAGCGTTAAGTCAGGGTCAAATTCACCCCTCCACTTT.

The sample holds a few counts of this clonotype. The CDR3 reads CAIRDTVNQPQHF. DNA for the CDR3: TGTGCCATCAGAGACACTGTAAATCAGCCCCAGCATTTT. This chain links TRBV10-3 with TRBJ1-5; unclear D gene. The CDR3 runs 13 residues. CDR1 is ENHRY, CDR2 SYGVKD, per germline. The ends were cut back, 6 bases at V and 4 bases at J, with 10 bases in the middle.

Ten or more counts support this clonotype. The chain employs TRBV29-1 and TRBJ2-3, with 16 bases matching TRBD2. The CDR3 is 20 residues long. Trimming took 1 base from V and 5 from J; bases not matched to a gene: 15. Germline CDR1 SQVTM, CDR2 ANQGSEA. CDR3 nucleotides: TGCAGCGTTGAAGTAGGAGGCTCGGGGACTAGCGGGAGGGCCCAAGATACGCAGTATTTT. This gives the protein CSVEVGGSGTSGRAQDTQYF.

This clonotype has a count of ten or more. The V call is TRBV27, the J call TRBJ2-7; TRBD1 matches 8 bases. The germline V gene encodes CDR1 MNHEY and CDR2 SMNVEV (reference sequence). This CDR3 region has 14 residues. V dropped 5 bases and J dropped 3; count of bases not matched to a gene: 6. The CDR3 DNA sequence: TGTGCCAGCAGTGACAGGGGTGAGGGCTACGAGCAGTACTTC. It yields the protein CASSDRGEGYEQYF.

There are a few counts of this clonotype. The V call is TRBV19, the J call TRBJ1-2, with D possibly TRBD1 on 6 matching bases. The CDR3 runs 18 residues. Trimming cost V 4 bases and J 1 base, with 22 bases left between them. Germline V gives CDR1 LNHDA, CDR2 SQIVND (reference sequence). The CDR3 DNA reads TGTGCCAGTAGTAAGAGGCATGTCCGGACAGTAGATAACTATGGCTACACCTTC. Translated, it gives CASSKRHVRTVDNYGYTF.

This clonotype was counted between two and nine times. The chain combines TRBV13 with TRBJ2-3; the D gene is possibly TRBD1 (6 bases). The germline gives CDR1 PRHDT, CDR2 FYEKMQ (reference sequence). The length of the CDR3 is 14 residues. Trimming removed 5 bases from V and 4 bases from J, with 13 bases in between. In nucleotides, the CDR3 is TGTGCCAGCAGCGCCGGGGCAGGGGCAGATACGCAGTATTTT. Translating gives CASSAGAGADTQYF.

This clonotype was seen at least ten times. The chain combines TRBV20-1 with TRBJ2-5; D is possibly TRBD1 or TRBD2 (5 bases each). The CDR3 extends over 14 amino acids. Germline V gives CDR1 DFQATT, CDR2 SNEGSKA (reference sequence). V was trimmed by 3 bases and J by 2 bases, leaving 13 bases between them. CDR3 nucleotide sequence: TGCAGTGCTAGGGACGGGACCGCTCAAGAGACCCAGTACTTC. This sequence encodes CSARDGTAQETQYF.

This clonotype was observed at least ten times. This chain uses TRBV28 with TRBJ1-2; 12 nucleotides match TRBD1. The CDR3 covers 19 residues. V lost 5 bases, J lost 0 bases, and 13 bases stayed unmatched. Germline V gene sequence: CDR1 MDHEN, CDR2 SYDVKM. The CDR3 loop is CASSPRFGTGGPPNYGYTF. The CDR3 DNA reads as TGTGCCAGCAGTCCCCGATTTGGGACAGGGGGCCCGCCTAACTATGGCTACACCTTC.

This clonotype turned up a few times. The V gene is TRBV10-3, the J gene TRBJ2-1; no reliable D call. The CDR3 covers 12 residues. CDR1 is ENHRY and CDR2 is SYGVKD in the germline V gene. Trimming took 8 bases from V and 8 from J, leaving 13 bases between them. The CDR3 DNA sequence: TGTGCCATCGCAGCAGCGTACCATGAGCAGTTCTTC. Protein: CAIAAAYHEQFF.

This clonotype was seen ten or more times. The V gene is TRBV3-1, the J gene TRBJ2-1; no reliable D call. The CDR3 extends over 16 amino acids. V lost 5 bases and J 13 bases, leaving 27 bases between the germline ends. The germline V gene has CDR1 LGHDT and CDR2 YNNKEL (reference sequence). The CDR3 DNA sequence: TGTGCCAGCAGCGACCGTAGTAAGCGTACATCGAACCAACAGTTCTTC. Its translation: CASSDRSKRTSNQQFF.

In this sample, this clonotype turned up many times. The V and J genes are TRBV20-1 and TRBJ1-1; D possibly corresponds to TRBD1 (6 bases). Between the trimmed V and J ends, which lost 3 bases and 1 base, there was a span of 15 bases. From germline, CDR1 is DFQATT and CDR2 SNEGSKA (reference sequence). The CDR3 loop spans 15 amino acids. The CDR3 DNA is TGCAGTGCTAGGACCCCGACAGGAGCGAACACTGAAGCTTTCTTT. Amino acid sequence: CSARTPTGANTEAFF.